The source of this T cell receptor (beta chain) is a study of CD8+ T cells in alopecia areata (dated by TCRdb to the late 2010s). For context, the study as a whole: The treated patients, all with moderate-to-severe alopecia areata, were enrolled in an open-label pilot trial of oral tofacitinib given at 5 to 10 mg twice daily. Scalp clonality was compared among normal scalp (n=4), patchy alopecia areata scalp (n=8), and alopecia totalis/universalis scalp (n=8). Amplification of TCRbeta CDR3 regions was done by immunoSEQ multiplex PCR using 35 Vbeta forward primers and 13 Jbeta reverse primers. RNA was obtained with the PAXgene miRNA kit for fixed scalp, the miRNeasy kit for PBMCs, and the RNeasy kit for mouse skin. Tofacitinib-treated patients had biopsies at baseline and at 4 and 24 weeks of treatment, with a later scalp biopsy in several patients. Scalp tissue and sorted CD4+ and CD8+ peripheral blood T cells from patchy and totalis/universalis alopecia areata patients and from healthy controls were covered by human TCRbeta sequencing. Patients received tofacitinib for 6 to 18 months and were then followed off drug for 6 months to check for delayed response and recurrence. In both human patients and the C3H/HeJ mouse model, the study applied high-throughput TCRbeta sequencing to look at T cell clonal expansion in alopecia areata. General conclusions and limits of the study: Shared TCR sequences between patients were less evident than in mice, which may be partly attributable to HLA diversity in the patient population. Unlike mouse skin, where gammadelta T cells dominate, normal human skin contains resident alphabeta T cells that get sequenced too, which complicates analysis of the scalp TCR repertoire. Lesional scalp, especially in alopecia totalis/universalis, showed higher clonality and more expanded CD8+ clones than normal scalp, suggesting antigenic drive.

What this sample's time point label stands for: baseline before oral tofacitinib. From alopecia areata patients, peripheral blood was collected along with lesional scalp punch biopsies. PBMCs were isolated by density centrifugation and stained for CD3, CD4 and CD8, after which CD4+ and CD8+ T cells were sorted on a FACSAria. CDR1 and CDR2 (SGHDT, YYEEEE) derive from the germline V gene. At the junction V is shortened by 0 bases and J by 10 bases, with 9 bases in between. The CDR3 holds 12 amino acids from the cysteine to the phenylalanine. Only the CDR3 part of the read is kept: 36 bases, read in frame from the first base. Comments on this clone: Its antigen remains unidentified. Base qualities are missing; no much larger clone stands one base away.

Libraries were prepared through the immunoSEQ multiplex PCR assay. RNA was extracted from all samples and reverse transcribed into cDNA as template for TCR sequencing. SuperScript III was used to make first-strand cDNA, primed with a 2:1 mix of oligo-dT and random hexamers. Amplification bias was assessed with a synthetic immune receptor repertoire, and residual bias was removed computationally. The original pipeline was this. Raw reads were preprocessed for error removal, and CDR3 was defined according to IMGT conventions as running from the conserved cysteine to phenylalanine. To get clonality, Shannon entropy was normalized by log2 of the number of productive unique TCRs and the result was subtracted from 1. Whether scalp clones were CD4 or CD8 was inferred by matching scalp TCRbeta sequences against CD4 and CD8 repertoires sorted from blood. The clones in this table, taken by TCRdb from immuneACCESS, are in-frame only. Not every clone is retained; where verified, under half of the shortfall comes from an unresolved V gene, and the cause of the rest is unknown. The V and J calls and clone size were taken over from that table, and D and trimming were inferred from the DNA. The sample records about 180,000 clones, about 70% of which are singletons. Together, the top ten hold about an eighth of the sample.

The material was CD8+ T cells sorted from blood, obtained at week 0. The sequence links TRBV5-6 to TRBJ2-3, with no D gene named confidently. The sequence was obtained from a human donor with alopecia areata. The nucleotides are TGTGCCAGCAGCTTGGCCCTAGACCCGCAGTATTTT. Its protein is CASSLALDPQYF.